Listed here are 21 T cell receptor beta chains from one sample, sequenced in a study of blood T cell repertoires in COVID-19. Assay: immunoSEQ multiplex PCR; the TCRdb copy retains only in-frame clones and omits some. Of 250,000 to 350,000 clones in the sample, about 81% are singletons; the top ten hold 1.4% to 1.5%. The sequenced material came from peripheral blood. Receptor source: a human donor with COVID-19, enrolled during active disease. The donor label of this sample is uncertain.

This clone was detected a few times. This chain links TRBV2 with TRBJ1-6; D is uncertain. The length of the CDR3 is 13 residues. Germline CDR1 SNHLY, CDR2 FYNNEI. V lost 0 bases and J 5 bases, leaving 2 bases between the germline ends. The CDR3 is CASSEANNSPLHF. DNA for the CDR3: TGTGCCAGCAGTGAAGCCAATAATTCACCCCTCCACTTT.

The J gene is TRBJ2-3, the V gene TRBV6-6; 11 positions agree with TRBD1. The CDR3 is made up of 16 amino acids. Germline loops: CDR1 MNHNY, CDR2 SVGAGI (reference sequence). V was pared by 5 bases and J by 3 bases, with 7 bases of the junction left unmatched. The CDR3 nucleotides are TGTGCCAGCAGTCCCTGGACAGGGGGCACGACAGATACGCAGTATTTT. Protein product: CASSPWTGGTTDTQYF.

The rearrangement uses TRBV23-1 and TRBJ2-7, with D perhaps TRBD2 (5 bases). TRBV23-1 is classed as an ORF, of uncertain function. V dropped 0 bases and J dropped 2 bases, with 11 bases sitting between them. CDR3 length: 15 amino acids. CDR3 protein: CASSQSGLATYEQYF. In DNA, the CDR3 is TGCGCCAGCAGTCAATCCGGCCTAGCCACCTACGAGCAGTACTTC.

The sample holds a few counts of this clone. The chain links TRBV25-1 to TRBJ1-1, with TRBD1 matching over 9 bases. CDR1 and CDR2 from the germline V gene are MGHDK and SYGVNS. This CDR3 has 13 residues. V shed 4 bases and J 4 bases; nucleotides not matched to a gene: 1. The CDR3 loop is CASSVTGGTEAFF. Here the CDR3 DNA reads TGTGCCAGCAGTGTGACAGGGGGCACTGAAGCTTTCTTT.

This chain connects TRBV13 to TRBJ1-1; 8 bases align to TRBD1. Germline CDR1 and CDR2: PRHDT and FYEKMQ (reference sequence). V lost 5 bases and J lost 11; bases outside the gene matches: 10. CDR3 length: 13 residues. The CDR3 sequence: CASSLDRARTAFF. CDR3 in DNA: TGTGCCAGCAGCCTGGACAGGGCACGAACGGCTTTCTTT.

The CDR3 protein is CASSYEWGRTQEGYTF. CDR3 sequence (DNA): TGTGCCAGCAGTTACGAGTGGGGGAGGACCCAGGAGGGCTACACCTTC. The chain uses TRBV6-5 and TRBJ1-2; D might be TRBD1 (5 bases). Trimming stripped 2 bases from V and 8 bases from J, with 21 bases between. The CDR3 is 16 amino acids. Looked up from germline, CDR1 is MNHEY and CDR2 is SVGAGI.

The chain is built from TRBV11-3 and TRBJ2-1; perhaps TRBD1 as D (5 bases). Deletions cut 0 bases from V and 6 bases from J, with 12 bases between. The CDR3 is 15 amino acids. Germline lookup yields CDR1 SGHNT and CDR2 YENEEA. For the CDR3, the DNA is TGTGCCAGCAGCTTAGACGGGCAGGGTGTCAATGAGCAGTTCTTC. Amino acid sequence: CASSLDGQGVNEQFF.

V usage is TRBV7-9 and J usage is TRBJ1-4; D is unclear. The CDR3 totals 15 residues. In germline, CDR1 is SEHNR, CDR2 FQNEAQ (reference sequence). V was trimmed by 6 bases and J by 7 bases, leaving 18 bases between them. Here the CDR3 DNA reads TGTGCCAGCAGGCCGCCGGGAGACCTTACTGAAAAACTGTTTTTT. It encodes CASRPPGDLTEKLFF.

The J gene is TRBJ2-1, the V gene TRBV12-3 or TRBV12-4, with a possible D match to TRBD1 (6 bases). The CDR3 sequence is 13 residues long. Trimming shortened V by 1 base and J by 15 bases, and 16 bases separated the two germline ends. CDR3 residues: CASSLDLTGFRFF. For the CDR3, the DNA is TGTGCCAGCAGTTTAGACCTAACAGGGTTTCGGTTCTTC.

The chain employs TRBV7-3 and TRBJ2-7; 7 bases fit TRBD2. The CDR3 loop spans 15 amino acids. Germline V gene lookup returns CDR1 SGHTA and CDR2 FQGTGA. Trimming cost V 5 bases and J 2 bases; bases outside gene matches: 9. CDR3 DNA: TGTGCCAGCAGCCCCGCGGGCGGGAGCACCTACGAGCAGTACTTC. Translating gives CASSPAGGSTYEQYF.

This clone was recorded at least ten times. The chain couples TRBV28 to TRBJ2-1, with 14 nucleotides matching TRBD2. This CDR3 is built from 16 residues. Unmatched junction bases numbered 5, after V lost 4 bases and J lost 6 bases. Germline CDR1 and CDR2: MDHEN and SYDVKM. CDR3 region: CASSSPGLAGVNEQFF. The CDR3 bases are TGTGCCAGCAGTTCCCCGGGACTAGCGGGAGTCAATGAGCAGTTCTTC.

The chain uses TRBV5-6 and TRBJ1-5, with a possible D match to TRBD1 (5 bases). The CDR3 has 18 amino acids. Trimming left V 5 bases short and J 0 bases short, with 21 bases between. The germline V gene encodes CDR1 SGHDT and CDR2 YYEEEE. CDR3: CASSKSGTASYSNQPQHF. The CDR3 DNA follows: TGTGCCAGCAGTAAAAGCGGGACGGCCTCGTATAGCAATCAGCCCCAGCATTTT.

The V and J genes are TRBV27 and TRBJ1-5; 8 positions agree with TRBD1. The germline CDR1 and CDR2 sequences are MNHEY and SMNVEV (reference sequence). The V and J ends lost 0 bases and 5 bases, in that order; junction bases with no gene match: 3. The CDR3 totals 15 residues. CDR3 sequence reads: CASSLSGQGYQPQHF. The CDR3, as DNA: TGTGCCAGCAGTTTATCCGGACAGGGTTATCAGCCCCAGCATTTT.

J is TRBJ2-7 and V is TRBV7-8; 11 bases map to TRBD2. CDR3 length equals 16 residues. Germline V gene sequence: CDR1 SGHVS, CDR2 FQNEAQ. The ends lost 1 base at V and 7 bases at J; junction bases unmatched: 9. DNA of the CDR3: TGTGCCAGCAGCTTAGTACTAGCGGGAGTCCCTGGGGAGCAGTACTTC. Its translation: CASSLVLAGVPGEQYF. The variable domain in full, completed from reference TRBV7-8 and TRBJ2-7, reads GAGVSQSPRYKVAKRGQDVALRCDPISGHVSLFWYQQALGQGPEFLTYFQNEAQLDKSGLPSDRFFAERPEGSVSTLKIQRTQQEDSAVYLCASSLVLAGVPGEQYFGPGTRLTVT.

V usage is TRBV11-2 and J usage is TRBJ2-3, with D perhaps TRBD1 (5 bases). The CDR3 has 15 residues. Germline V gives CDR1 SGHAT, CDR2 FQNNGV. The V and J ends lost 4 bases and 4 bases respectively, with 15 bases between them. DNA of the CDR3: TGTGCCAGCAGCTCTAGGGGTACTCCCCCAGATACGCAGTATTTT. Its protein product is CASSSRGTPPDTQYF.

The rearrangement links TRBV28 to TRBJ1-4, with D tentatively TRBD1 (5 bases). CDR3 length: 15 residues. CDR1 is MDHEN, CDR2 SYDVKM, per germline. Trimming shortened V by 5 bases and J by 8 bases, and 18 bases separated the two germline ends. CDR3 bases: TGTGCCAGCAGTCTTTGGGGGGTTAAGGAGGAAAAACTGTTTTTT. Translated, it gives CASSLWGVKEEKLFF.

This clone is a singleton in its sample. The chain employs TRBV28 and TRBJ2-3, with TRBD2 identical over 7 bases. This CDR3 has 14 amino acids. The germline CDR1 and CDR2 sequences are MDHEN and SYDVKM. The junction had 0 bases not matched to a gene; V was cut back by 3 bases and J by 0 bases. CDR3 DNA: TGTGCCAGCAGTTTGGGACTAAGCACAGATACGCAGTATTTT. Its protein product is CASSLGLSTDTQYF.

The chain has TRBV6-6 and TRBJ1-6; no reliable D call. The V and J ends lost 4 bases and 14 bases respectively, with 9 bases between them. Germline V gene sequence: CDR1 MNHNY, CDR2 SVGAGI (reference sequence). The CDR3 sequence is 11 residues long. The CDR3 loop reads CASSSASSLHF. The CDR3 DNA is TGTGCCAGCAGTTCTGCCAGTTCCCTCCACTTT.

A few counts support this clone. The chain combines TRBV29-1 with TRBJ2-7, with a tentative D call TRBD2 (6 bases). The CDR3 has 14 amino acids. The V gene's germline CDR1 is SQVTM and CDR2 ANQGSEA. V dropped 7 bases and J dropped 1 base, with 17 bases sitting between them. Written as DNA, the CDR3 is TGCAGCGCGAGTACTGTGGCGGGATCCTACGAGCAGTACTTC. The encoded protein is CSASTVAGSYEQYF.

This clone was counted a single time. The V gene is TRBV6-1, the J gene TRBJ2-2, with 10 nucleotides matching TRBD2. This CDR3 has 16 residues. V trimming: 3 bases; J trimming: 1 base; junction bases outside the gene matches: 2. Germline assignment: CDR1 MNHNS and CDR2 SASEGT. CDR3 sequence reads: CASSDPSGRNTGELFF. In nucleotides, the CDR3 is TGTGCCAGCAGTGACCCTAGCGGGAGGAACACCGGGGAGCTGTTTTTT.

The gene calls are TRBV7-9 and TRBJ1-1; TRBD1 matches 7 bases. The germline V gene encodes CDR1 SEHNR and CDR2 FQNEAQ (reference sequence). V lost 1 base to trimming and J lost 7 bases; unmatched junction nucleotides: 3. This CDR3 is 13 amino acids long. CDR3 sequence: CASSLDRGNEAFF. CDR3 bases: TGTGCCAGCAGCTTAGACAGGGGTAATGAAGCTTTCTTT.